One sample yielded the 18 T cell receptor beta chains listed below, sequenced in a study of CD4 T cells in relation to SARS-CoV-2 and coronaviruses. This table comes from immunoSEQ multiplex PCR, and its TCRdb copy is limited to in-frame clones, with some not included. In the table there are tens of thousands of clones, around four fifths of which are singletons. These receptors' targets are unknown. CD4+ T cells from unexposed donors were obtained before the COVID-19 pandemic (2011-2018). The cells were cultured for 9 to 11 days before CD4+ T cells were isolated. Sequencing was performed on CD4+ T cells from PBMCs, cultured in vitro. The source of these receptors is a human donor in good health.

The V and J genes are TRBV6-2 or TRBV6-3 and TRBJ2-1; D perhaps matches TRBD2 (6 bases). V lost 6 bases and J 9 bases, leaving 9 bases between the germline ends. The germline V gene has CDR1 MNHEY and CDR2 SVGEGT. This CDR3 is 11 amino acids long. The DNA of the CDR3 is TGTGCCAGCAGCCACGGGAGTGAGCAGTTCTTC. Translation gives CASSHGSEQFF.

The V gene is TRBV6-5, the J gene TRBJ1-2; TRBD1 agrees at 10 bases. The trim removed 6 bases at V and 6 bases at J, leaving 4 bases unmatched. CDR1 and CDR2 (germline): MNHEY, SVGAGI. This CDR3 has 13 residues. The CDR3 nucleotides read TGTGCCAGCAGACGACAGGGGGCAGATGGCTACACCTTC. It codes for CASRRQGADGYTF.

The V and J genes are TRBV4-1 and TRBJ1-2; no clear D. The CDR3 has 16 amino acids. Germline-derived CDR1 and CDR2 are MGHRA and YSYEKL. V was cut by 0 bases and J by 1 base, with 12 bases left in between. CDR3 amino acids: CASSQDVVDNNYGYTF. In nucleotides, the CDR3 is TGCGCCAGCAGCCAAGATGTGGTCGATAATAACTATGGCTACACCTTC.

V usage is TRBV7-2 and J usage is TRBJ2-7; possibly TRBD2 for D (5 bases). CDR1 is SGHTA, CDR2 FQGNSA, per germline. CDR3 length: 14 residues. V shed 5 bases and J shed 3 bases, with 14 bases lying between them. CDR3 region: CASSTTPGIYEQYF. The CDR3 DNA reads TGTGCCAGCAGCACGACTCCCGGGATCTACGAGCAGTACTTC.

This clone was recorded a few times. This chain uses TRBV7-9 with TRBJ2-7; 7 bases match TRBD2. After removal of 0 bases from V and 0 bases from J, the junction contained 2 bases not matched to a gene. Germline assignment: CDR1 SEHNR and CDR2 FQNEAQ (reference sequence). The CDR3 consists of 15 residues. Here the CDR3 reads CASSLAGGASYEQYF. CDR3 DNA sequence: TGTGCCAGCAGCTTAGCGGGAGGGGCCTCCTACGAGCAGTACTTC.

This clone was counted a few times. V is TRBV28 and J is TRBJ1-5; D unclear. The V gene lost 5 bases and the J gene lost 3 bases, with 17 bases spanning the gap. The germline gives CDR1 MDHEN, CDR2 SYDVKM. The CDR3 totals 16 residues. The DNA for the CDR3 is TGTGCCAGCAGTGCCCCCGTAGGGAGGGACAATCAGCCCCAGCATTTT. Its protein is CASSAPVGRDNQPQHF.

This chain uses TRBV3-1 (or the pseudogene TRBV3-2) with TRBJ1-1; the match to TRBD1 covers 8 bases. Trimming cost V 6 bases and J 1 base; bases outside gene matches: 13. The CDR3 is 17 amino acids. CDR1 LGHDT and CDR2 YNNKEL come from the germline V gene (reference sequence). This chain's CDR3 is CASSERTGLRANTEAFF. The CDR3 DNA sequence: TGTGCCAGCAGTGAAAGGACAGGGCTGAGAGCGAACACTGAAGCTTTCTTT.

This clone turned up a few times. V is TRBV7-3 and J is TRBJ2-1; 7 positions agree with TRBD2. This CDR3 is 15 amino acids long. Germline values: CDR1 SGHTA, CDR2 FQGTGA. V trimming: 6 bases; J trimming: 5 bases; junction bases outside the gene matches: 10. DNA for the CDR3: TGTGCCAGCAGTCTCGGGGGACTATCGAACAATGAGCAGTTCTTC. This sequence encodes CASSLGGLSNNEQFF.

The rearrangement joins TRBV11-2 to TRBJ1-4; tentatively, D is TRBD1 (5 bases). Germline V lookup: CDR1 SGHAT, CDR2 FQNNGV. There are 15 residues in the CDR3. V dropped 5 bases and J dropped 4 bases, with 14 bases sitting between them. CDR3 sequence reads: CASSKGTDYNEKLFF. CDR3 DNA sequence: TGTGCCAGCAGCAAAGGGACGGACTATAATGAAAAACTGTTTTTT.

The chain is built from TRBV6-5 and TRBJ2-7; 9 nucleotides agree with TRBD1. Trimming removed 5 bases from V and 3 bases from J; junction bases left unmatched: 2. There are 13 residues in the CDR3. The germline V gene has CDR1 MNHEY and CDR2 SVGAGI. The DNA of the CDR3 is TGTGCCAGCAGTAAGACAGGGGGCTACGAGCAGTACTTC. Translated: CASSKTGGYEQYF.

J is TRBJ1-2 and V is TRBV13; 10 bases fit TRBD1. After removal of 0 bases from V and 8 bases from J, the junction contained 3 bases not matched to a gene. This CDR3 contains 14 residues. Germline lookup yields CDR1 PRHDT and CDR2 FYEKMQ (reference sequence). The chain's CDR3 is CASSLGPGQGGYTF. The DNA of the CDR3 is TGTGCCAGCAGCTTAGGTCCGGGACAGGGGGGCTACACCTTC. Together with reference TRBV13 and TRBJ1-2, the CDR3 gives the full variable domain: AAGVIQSPRHLIKEKRETATLKCYPIPRHDTVYWYQQGPGQDPQFLISFYEKMQSDKGSIPDRFSAQQFSDYHSELNMSSLELGDSALYFCASSLGPGQGGYTFGSGTRLTVV.

J is TRBJ1-6 and V is TRBV6-6; D gene unclear. CDR1 and CDR2 (germline): MNHNY, SVGAGI (reference sequence). The ends were cut back, 1 base at V and 1 base at J, with 8 bases in the middle. The CDR3 has 16 residues. The CDR3 coding sequence is TGTGCCAGCAGTTACTTCTCATTTTCCTATAATTCACCCCTCCACTTT. Its translation is CASSYFSFSYNSPLHF.

This chain connects TRBV10-2 to TRBJ1-1; D not certain. The CDR3 spans 11 residues. The V gene's germline CDR1 is WSHSY and CDR2 SAAADI. The CDR3 DNA reads TGCGCTTCCCGCGTCGACACTGAAGCTTTCTTT. Its translation: CASRVDTEAFF.

The rearrangement joins TRBV28 to TRBJ2-7; D ambiguous. In germline, CDR1 is MDHEN, CDR2 SYDVKM. V lost 5 bases and J 5 bases, leaving 10 bases between the germline ends. The CDR3 has 12 residues. Written as DNA, the CDR3 is TGTGCCAGCAGTCTTAAGAAACACGAGCAGTACTTC. Its protein is CASSLKKHEQYF.

This sequence joins TRBV19 and TRBJ1-2; 8 bases line up with TRBD1. The V and J ends lost 3 bases and 2 bases, in that order; junction bases with no gene match: 8. The CDR3 spans 16 residues. Looked up from germline, CDR1 is LNHDA and CDR2 is SQIVND (reference sequence). CDR3 amino acids: CASSIWQGAVNYGYTF. As DNA, the CDR3 is TGTGCCAGTAGTATCTGGCAGGGGGCTGTGAACTATGGCTACACCTTC. Combining the CDR3 with reference TRBV19 and TRBJ1-2 gives the whole variable domain DGGITQSPKYLFRKEGQNVTLSCEQNLNHDAMYWYRQDPGQGLRLIYYSQIVNDFQKGDIAEGYSVSREKKESFPLTVTSAQKNPTAFYLCASSIWQGAVNYGYTFGSGTRLTVV.

The chain couples TRBV30 to TRBJ1-5; 9 nucleotides match TRBD1. Losses at the gene ends were 1 base for V and 9 bases for J; bases not matched to a gene: 7. The length of the CDR3 is 14 residues. Germline-derived CDR1 and CDR2 are GTSNPN and SVGIG (reference sequence). CDR3 protein: CAWSGGTGSLPQHF. Here the CDR3 DNA reads TGTGCCTGGAGTGGTGGGACAGGGAGTTTGCCCCAGCATTTT.

This clone was seen just once. The rearrangement uses TRBV19 and TRBJ2-5; D ambiguous. CDR1 is LNHDA, CDR2 SQIVND, per germline (reference sequence). V was pared by 0 bases and J by 5 bases, with 10 bases between. The CDR3 covers 14 residues. The CDR3 spells CASSIDRRMETQYF. The CDR3 DNA sequence: TGTGCCAGTAGTATAGATCGGCGAATGGAGACCCAGTACTTC.

The chain has TRBV11-2 and TRBJ1-4; D perhaps matches TRBD1 (6 bases). Trimming left V 5 bases short and J 8 bases short, with 18 bases between. CDR1 and CDR2 from the germline V gene are SGHAT and FQNNGV. The CDR3 has 15 amino acids. The DNA for the CDR3 is TGTGCCAGCAGCCCGGGGGCTAGGGTCGGGGAAAAACTGTTTTTT. Its translation: CASSPGARVGEKLFF.